Below, 18 T cell receptor beta chains from the same sample are listed, as sequenced in a study of T cells in women clearing cervical HPV infection. Sequencing was performed with immunoSEQ multiplex PCR; in TCRdb, only in-frame clones are kept and a portion is missing. This sample contains about 24,000 clones. The sequencing sample was made of blood buffy coat. The receptor source for this set is a woman aged 18 to 75 with a cervical HPV16 infection that either progressed to CIN3+ or cleared (not recorded which).

Comments on this clone: The read comes to an end 3 residues before the CDR3 does, leaving the germline J gene to fill in the end. The genes are TRBV5-1 and TRBJ2-3; D is unclear. Germline loops: CDR1 SGHRS, CDR2 YFSETQ. CDR3 length: 16 amino acids. V was cut by 0 bases and J by 0 bases, with 11 bases left in between. The part of the CDR3 DNA that was read is TGCGCCAGCAGCTTGGAGGCGGTCTCCAGCACAGATACG. Translating gives CASSLEAVSSTDT. The complete CDR3 reads CASSLEAVSSTDTQYF. Drawing the rest from reference TRBV5-1 and TRBJ2-3, the complete variable domain is KAGVTQTPRYLIKTRGQQVTLSCSPISGHRSVSWYQQTPGQGLQFLFEYFSETQRNKGNFPGRFSGRQFSNSRSEMNVSTLELGDSALYLCASSLEAVSSTDTQYFGPGTRLTVL.

This clone counts as medium-sized by frequency. Coverage ceases 3 residues before the CDR3 finishes, and the germline J gene fills in the end. This chain links TRBV10-1 with TRBJ2-7; TRBD1 is a possible D gene (6 bases). Germline-derived CDR1 and CDR2 are WNHNN and SYGVQD (reference sequence). The CDR3 totals 13 residues. Trimming removed 4 bases from V and 4 bases from J, with 11 bases in between. The sequenced part of the CDR3 DNA is TGCGCCAGCAGTGCTACCAGGGGTTACGAG. Translated: CASSATRGYE. The complete CDR3 sequence is CASSATRGYEQYF.

Comment on this clone: Coverage ceases 3 residues before the CDR3 finishes, and the germline J gene fills in the end. The V gene is TRBV5-1, the J gene TRBJ1-2; a possible D gene is TRBD1 (5 bases). V was trimmed by 0 bases and J by 3 bases, leaving 15 bases between them. The CDR3 spans 16 residues. Germline CDR1 is SGHRS and CDR2 is YFSETQ. The CDR3 spells CASSLDGGSMDYGYTF. The sequenced CDR3 bases are TGCGCCAGCAGCTTGGACGGGGGAAGTATGGACTATGGC.

As to this clone: Coverage ceases 3 residues before the CDR3 finishes, and the germline J gene fills in the end. The chain couples TRBV10-3 to TRBJ1-6; tentative D call: TRBD1 (6 bases). Looked up from germline, CDR1 is ENHRY and CDR2 is SYGVKD. This CDR3 has 17 residues. V lost 6 bases to trimming and J lost 0 bases, with 15 bases between them. CDR3 DNA (partial): TGTGCCATCAGCGAGGCCCAACAGGGCTCCTATAATTCACCC. It codes for CAISEAQQGSYNSP. The whole CDR3 sequence reads CAISEAQQGSYNSPLHF.

Concerning this clone itself: The read is 3 residues too short to cover the CDR3 end, so that end is filled in from the germline J gene. This chain uses TRBV5-1 with TRBJ2-5; 11 bases line up with TRBD2. CDR1 is SGHRS and CDR2 is YFSETQ in the germline V gene. V lost 4 bases to trimming and J lost 0 bases; unmatched junction nucleotides: 8. The CDR3 totals 17 residues. The CDR3 reads CASSPVYSGGDQETQYF. The CDR3 DNA, read in part, is TGCGCCAGCAGCCCTGTTTATAGCGGGGGGGACCAAGAGACC.

The CDR3 region is CASKGKSPNQPQYF. The part of the CDR3 DNA that was read is TGTGCCAGTAAGGGGAAATCTCCCAATCAGCCG. The rearrangement links TRBV19 to TRBJ2-3, with D possibly matching TRBD1 (5 bases). The read gets to within 3 residues of the CDR3 end, and the germline J gene fills in the rest. The CDR3 runs 14 residues. Germline CDR1 and CDR2: LNHDA and SQIVND (reference sequence).

As for this clone: The CDR3 extends 3 residues past the end of the read, so its final part is completed from the germline J gene. The rearrangement uses TRBV2 and TRBJ1-2; the D is unclear. The CDR3 contains 15 residues. CDR1 is SNHLY and CDR2 is FYNNEI in the germline V gene. The CDR3 DNA, read in part, is TGTGCCAGCAGGGAGACTAGCGGGAGTTACAATGAC. Translation: CASRETSGSYND. The entire CDR3 is CASRETSGSYNDYTF.

About this clone itself: The DNA ends 3 residues before the CDR3 does, and the rest of the CDR3 is filled in from the germline J gene. This rearrangement joins TRBV6-1 to TRBJ1-5; the D is unclear. In germline, CDR1 is MNHNS, CDR2 SASEGT. This CDR3 comprises 15 residues. Between the trimmed V and J ends, which lost 0 bases and 0 bases, there was a span of 6 bases. Incomplete CDR3 DNA: TGTGCCAGCAGTGAAGCACAGCTTAGCAATCAGCCC. Its translation is CASSEAQLSNQP. The CDR3, in full, reads CASSEAQLSNQPQHF.

CDR3 in amino acids: CASSSGTGGYLGETQYF. The CDR3 DNA, read in part, is TGTGCCAGCAGCTCCGGGACAGGGGGTTATCTAGGTGAGACC. This sequence joins TRBV28 and TRBJ2-5, with TRBD1 identical over 11 bases. The CDR3 extends 3 residues past the end of the read, so its final part is completed from the germline J gene. The V segment lost 6 bases and the J segment 5 bases; nucleotides outside the gene matches: 14. The CDR3 loop spans 17 amino acids. Germline CDR1 and CDR2: MDHEN and SYDVKM.

With respect to this clone: At one boundary the junction diverges from the germline segment, which might be a read error. Read sequence stops 3 residues before the CDR3 end, and the germline J gene provides the missing end. This chain joins TRBV7-6 and TRBJ1-2, with D possibly matching TRBD1 (5 bases). This CDR3 region has 16 residues. Germline V gene sequence: CDR1 SGHVS, CDR2 FNYEAQ. The CDR3 protein is CASSLEGLAGGYDYTF. The covered CDR3 bases are TGTGCCAGCAGCTTAGAGGGACTAGCGGGGGGGTATGAC.

CDR3 DNA, as far as it was read: TGTGCCAGCAGCCTCTTTAGCTCCTATAATTCACCG. Amino acid sequence: CASSLFSSYNSP. The CDR3 in full is CASSLFSSYNSPLFF. The rearrangement links TRBV12-3 or TRBV12-4 to TRBJ2-2, with D unresolved. The read halts 3 residues ahead of the CDR3 end, with the missing end drawn from the germline J gene. The CDR3 is 15 amino acids.

In the case of this clone: The CDR3 extends 3 residues past the end of the read, so its final part is completed from the germline J gene. The gene calls are TRBV5-1 and TRBJ2-1, with D possibly being TRBD1 or TRBD2 (5 bases each). Germline CDR1 SGHRS, CDR2 YFSETQ. The CDR3 runs 15 residues. The V end lost 0 bases, the J end lost 0 bases, and 7 bases lay between the germline ends. The DNA read from the CDR3 is TGCGCCAGCAGCTTGGCAGGGAGCTCCTACAATGAG. This gives the protein CASSLAGSSYNE. The whole CDR3 region reads CASSLAGSSYNEQFF. Using reference TRBV5-1 and TRBJ2-1 for the parts outside the CDR3, the full variable domain is KAGVTQTPRYLIKTRGQQVTLSCSPISGHRSVSWYQQTPGQGLQFLFEYFSETQRNKGNFPGRFSGRQFSNSRSEMNVSTLELGDSALYLCASSLAGSSYNEQFFGPGTRLTVL.

Of note for this clone: The junction departs from the called germline gene at one end, perhaps through a read error. The read stops 3 residues short of the end of the CDR3; the missing end is completed from the germline J gene. Other nucleotide sequences from this sample produce the same CDR3. The chain carries TRBV7-3 and TRBJ1-3; a weak D match, TRBD1 (6 bases). The CDR3 extends over 13 amino acids. Germline CDR1 SGHTA, CDR2 FQGTGA. CDR3 sequence: CASSSETGNTIYF. The sequenced part of the CDR3 DNA is TGTGCCAGCAGCTCCGAGACAGGAAACACT.

Concerning this clone itself: The read ends 3 residues before the CDR3 terminus; that terminus is restored from the germline J gene. The V and J genes are TRBV5-1 and TRBJ2-7; 10 bases fit TRBD1. V shed 0 bases and J 4 bases; nucleotides not matched to a gene: 4. Germline loops: CDR1 SGHRS, CDR2 YFSETQ. There are 15 residues in the CDR3. Incomplete CDR3 DNA: TGCGCCAGCAGCTTGGCGACAGGGGGCGTTTACGAG. Amino acids: CASSLATGGVYE. The entire CDR3 is CASSLATGGVYEQYF.

On this clone itself: The read stops 3 residues short of the end of the CDR3; the missing end is completed from the germline J gene. This chain joins TRBV7-8 and TRBJ2-7, with D perhaps TRBD1 (6 bases). V lost 6 bases, J lost 2 bases, and 11 bases lay in between. CDR3 length: 13 residues. Germline lookup yields CDR1 SGHVS and CDR2 FQNEAQ. The CDR3 spells CASRVQGPYEQYF. The part of the CDR3 DNA that was read is TGTGCCAGCAGGGTACAGGGTCCCTACGAG.

On this clone itself: The read falls 3 residues short of the CDR3 end, and the missing part is taken from the germline J gene. The J gene is TRBJ2-3, the V gene TRBV19; a weak D match, TRBD2 (7 bases). CDR1 and CDR2 from the germline V gene are LNHDA and SQIVND (reference sequence). There are 17 residues in the CDR3. The DNA read from the CDR3 is TGTGCCAGTAGTAAAGGGGGGGCCGAGGTTAGCAATCAGCCG. This encodes CASSKGGAEVSNQP. Given in full, the CDR3 is CASSKGGAEVSNQPQYF.

The sequenced part of the CDR3 DNA is TGTGCCAGCAGCGACCTCGGGGGGAATTCACCG. Its translation: CASSDLGGNSP. The CDR3 in its entirety is CASSDLGGNSPLFF. The rearrangement links TRBV7-3 to TRBJ2-2, with 7 bases matching TRBD2. The CDR3 extends 3 residues past the end of the read, so its final part is completed from the germline J gene. Germline V gene sequence: CDR1 SGHTA, CDR2 FQGTGA. The CDR3 runs to 14 residues.

Turning to this clone: Read data end 3 residues before the CDR3 end; the end is taken from the germline J gene. V gene TRBV20-1 combines with J gene TRBJ1-2; TRBD1 aligns across 7 bases. This CDR3 spans 13 amino acids. Germline assignment: CDR1 DFQATT and CDR2 SNEGSKA (reference sequence). CDR3 in amino acids: CSARVQGQEGYTF. Incomplete CDR3 DNA: TGCAGTGCTAGAGTACAGGGGCAAGAAGGC.